Below, 29 T cell receptor beta chains from the same sample are listed, as sequenced in a study of cytomegalovirus exposure and HLA in healthy donors. Measured with immunoSEQ multiplex PCR; TCRdb has only the in-frame clones, and not every one. Of about 38,000 clones listed, around 93% were seen once; the top ten hold 3% to 3.5%. Source material: PBMCs. Receptors originate from a man between 18 and 29 years old in good health and CMV-seronegative.

CDR3 protein: CASYGEAPAGTGIYEQYF. In DNA, the CDR3 is TGTGCCAGCTACGGAGAGGCGCCTGCCGGGACAGGGATCTACGAGCAGTACTTC. The J gene is TRBJ2-7, the V gene TRBV27, with 9 nucleotides matching TRBD1. The CDR3 loop spans 18 amino acids. Trimming at V came to 8 bases and at J to 3 bases, leaving 20 bases not matched to a gene. Germline CDR1 reads MNHEY; CDR2 reads SMNVEV (reference sequence).

The gene calls are TRBV2 and TRBJ2-3; 7 bases fit TRBD1. V gave up 7 bases and J gave up 4 bases; unmatched junction bases: 11. The CDR3 sequence is 15 residues long. The V gene's germline CDR1 is SNHLY and CDR2 FYNNEI. CDR3 in DNA: TGTGCCAGCAAACCAGGGGGTGTAAGAGCAGATACGCAGTATTTT. It is translated as CASKPGGVRADTQYF.

Concerning this clone itself: One end of the junction varies from germline; a read error may be responsible. V and J are TRBV2 and TRBJ2-1; 8 bases map to TRBD2. The CDR3 runs to 10 residues. CDR1 is SNHLY and CDR2 is FYNNEI in the germline V gene. This CDR3 is CASSTTSVIF. Written as DNA, the CDR3 is TGTGCCAGCTCGACGACTAGCGTTATCTTC. Filled out from reference TRBV2 and TRBJ2-1, the complete variable domain reads EPEVTQTPSHQVTQMGQEVILRCVPISNHLYFYWYRQILGQKVEFLVSFYNNEISEKSEIFDDQFSVERPDGSNFTLKIRSTKLEDSAMYFCASSTTSVIFGPGTRLTVL.

This chain connects TRBV11-2 to TRBJ1-4; 9 positions match TRBD1. The CDR3 spans 16 residues. CDR1 SGHAT and CDR2 FQNNGV come from the germline V gene. After removal of 1 base from V and 6 bases from J, the junction contained 6 bases not matched to a gene. CDR3 residues: CASSLGTGTGYEKLFF. The CDR3 DNA is TGTGCCAGCAGCTTAGGAACTGGGACAGGGTATGAAAAACTGTTTTTT.

The gene calls are TRBV29-1 and TRBJ1-3; D possibly corresponds to TRBD1 (6 bases). V dropped 7 bases and J dropped 8 bases, with 24 bases sitting between them. Germline V gene data show CDR1 as SQVTM and CDR2 as ANQGSEA. This CDR3 is 15 amino acids long. The CDR3: CSAARDRFESDTIYF. CDR3 bases: TGCAGCGCTGCCCGTGACAGGTTTGAATCGGACACCATATATTTT.

This chain connects TRBV5-6 to TRBJ2-3; TRBD2 aligns across 10 bases. Germline assignment: CDR1 SGHDT and CDR2 YYEEEE. This CDR3 is 16 amino acids long. V dropped 1 base and J dropped 4; count of bases not matched to a gene: 6. CDR3 protein: CASSLRGLALADTQYF. CDR3 DNA sequence: TGTGCCAGCAGCTTGAGGGGACTAGCGTTGGCAGATACGCAGTATTTT.

The count of this clone is one. The junction does not match germline at one end; this may be a read error. The rearrangement uses TRBV7-7 and TRBJ2-5; a possible D gene is TRBD1 (6 bases). Germline V gene lookup returns CDR1 SSHAT and CDR2 FNYEAQ (reference sequence). The CDR3 covers 14 residues. The CDR3 is CASSLATGQETQYF. DNA of the CDR3: TGTGCTAGCAGCTTAGCGACAGGTCAAGAGACCCAGTACTTC.

This chain connects TRBV28 to TRBJ1-2; 8 positions match TRBD1. Unmatched junction bases numbered 9, after V lost 5 bases and J lost 7 bases. The length of the CDR3 is 14 residues. CDR1 and CDR2 from the germline V gene are MDHEN and SYDVKM. CDR3 in DNA: TGTGCCAGCAGTATACAGGGGGGAGGGTTTGGCTACACCTTC. Translated: CASSIQGGGFGYTF.

The CDR3 spells CASSAQNRDTQYF. The CDR3 DNA sequence: TGTGCCAGCAGCGCCCAAAACAGGGATACGCAGTATTTT. The chain joins TRBV9 to TRBJ2-3; possibly TRBD1 for D (5 bases). Germline CDR1 and CDR2: SGDLS and YYNGEE. Trimming took 3 bases from V and 6 from J, leaving 11 bases between them. The CDR3 totals 13 residues.

CDR3 protein: CASSEGQNTGELFF. The CDR3 DNA is TGTGCCAGCAGCGAGGGACAGAACACCGGGGAGCTGTTTTTT. V is TRBV9 and J is TRBJ2-2; perhaps TRBD1 as D (6 bases). The CDR3 runs to 14 residues. Per the germline V gene, CDR1 is SGDLS and CDR2 is YYNGEE. Trimming took 3 bases from V and 1 from J, leaving 7 bases between them.

The chain has TRBV19 and TRBJ2-1, with a possible D match to TRBD2 (5 bases). Germline CDR1 and CDR2: LNHDA and SQIVND (reference sequence). This CDR3 has 14 amino acids. V lost 4 bases and J 4 bases, leaving 11 bases between the germline ends. CDR3 nucleotides: TGTGCCAGTAGTACGGACTGGCGTTACAATGAGCAGTTCTTC. Its protein is CASSTDWRYNEQFF.

The J gene is TRBJ1-1, the V gene TRBV6-1, with 9 bases matching TRBD1. Germline CDR1 reads MNHNS; CDR2 reads SASEGT. There are 13 residues in the CDR3. The J segment lost 5 bases and the V segment lost 10 bases, leaving 8 bases of the junction unmatched. The CDR3 protein is CATTTGGGTEAFF. DNA for the CDR3: TGTGCCACAACGACAGGGGGAGGAACTGAAGCTTTCTTT.

The rearrangement joins TRBV7-8 to TRBJ2-3; 12 nucleotides line up with TRBD2. V lost 5 bases, J lost 3 bases, and 6 bases stayed unmatched. CDR1 is SGHVS and CDR2 is FQNEAQ in the germline V gene. The CDR3 spans 16 residues. CDR3 in amino acids: CASSPQTSGGTDTQYF. CDR3 nucleotide sequence: TGTGCCAGCAGCCCCCAGACTAGCGGGGGTACAGATACGCAGTATTTT. Complete variable domain (other parts from reference TRBV7-8 and TRBJ2-3): GAGVSQSPRYKVAKRGQDVALRCDPISGHVSLFWYQQALGQGPEFLTYFQNEAQLDKSGLPSDRFFAERPEGSVSTLKIQRTQQEDSAVYLCASSPQTSGGTDTQYFGPGTRLTVL.

This clone showed up just once. This rearrangement joins TRBV7-9 to TRBJ2-5; no definite D call. Trimming shortened V by 5 bases and J by 5 bases, and 9 bases separated the two germline ends. The CDR3 has 12 amino acids. The germline V gene encodes CDR1 SEHNR and CDR2 FQNEAQ (reference sequence). Here the CDR3 DNA reads TGTGCCAGCAGCCCACGGGTTGAGACCCAGTACTTC. This sequence encodes CASSPRVETQYF. The whole variable domain, remainder taken from reference TRBV7-9 and TRBJ2-5, is DTGVSQNPRHKITKRGQNVTFRCDPISEHNRLYWYRQTLGQGPEFLTYFQNEAQLEKSRLLSDRFSAERPKGSFSTLEIQRTEQGDSAMYLCASSPRVETQYFGPGTRLLVL.

The chain employs TRBV28 and TRBJ1-1; tentatively, D is TRBD1 (6 bases). Germline V gene lookup returns CDR1 MDHEN and CDR2 SYDVKM. This CDR3 is built from 14 residues. V dropped 7 bases and J dropped 10 bases, with 22 bases sitting between them. CDR3 bases: TGTGCCAGCATTTCTTCCGGGACAAAAATCTTAGCTTTCTTT. It translates to CASISSGTKILAFF. Full variable domain (remainder filled in from reference TRBV28 and TRBJ1-1): DVKVTQSSRYLVKRTGEKVFLECVQDMDHENMFWYRQDPGLGLRLIYFSYDVKMKEKGDIPEGYSVSREKKERFSLILESASTNQTSMYLCASISSGTKILAFFGQGTRLTVV.

In DNA form, the CDR3 reads TGTGCCAGCAGAACAGGGGGACCTGGAAACACCATATATTTT. Translating gives CASRTGGPGNTIYF. This chain links TRBV28 with TRBJ1-3; 8 bases are shared with TRBD1. V was clipped by 6 bases and J by 2 bases; unmatched bases: 3. Per germline, CDR1 MDHEN and CDR2 SYDVKM. The CDR3 loop spans 14 amino acids.

CDR3 DNA sequence: TGTGCCAGCAGCCTCGGACTAGCGGGAGATACGCAGTATTTT. Encoded protein: CASSLGLAGDTQYF. This rearrangement joins TRBV2 to TRBJ2-3; 11 nucleotides line up with TRBD2. Germline loops: CDR1 SNHLY, CDR2 FYNNEI. With V trimmed by 6 bases and J by 5 bases, 4 bases remained unmatched. The CDR3 is 14 amino acids.

The chain couples TRBV15 to TRBJ2-3, with 10 positions matching TRBD1. The CDR3 is made up of 16 amino acids. Germline trimming cut 1 base from V and 2 bases from J; bases unmatched to any gene: 3. CDR1 and CDR2 (germline): LNHNV, YYDKDF (reference sequence). CDR3 amino acids: CATSRAGTGDTDTQYF. DNA of the CDR3: TGTGCCACCAGCAGAGCCGGGACAGGGGACACAGATACGCAGTATTTT.

This sequence joins TRBV5-4 and TRBJ2-2; TRBD2 aligns across 9 bases. This CDR3 contains 16 residues. Germline V CDR1 and CDR2: SGHNT, YYREEE (reference sequence). V was pared by 6 bases and J by 7 bases, with 13 bases of the junction left unmatched. CDR3 DNA: TGTGCCAGCACCCCGGGGGGAGTAGCGGGAGACGGGGAGCTGTTTTTT. Its protein is CASTPGGVAGDGELFF.

For the CDR3, the DNA is TGTGCCAGCAGTGGACCTAGTGCGGGAGGGCGTACCGGGGAGCTGTTTTTT. It specifies CASSGPSAGGRTGELFF. The chain employs TRBV6-1 and TRBJ2-2; TRBD2 matches at 9 bases. CDR1 is MNHNS and CDR2 is SASEGT in the germline V gene. This CDR3 spans 17 amino acids. Trimming took 4 bases from V and 5 from J; bases not matched to a gene: 11.

This sequence joins TRBV5-8 and TRBJ1-2; 9 nucleotides align to TRBD1. Looked up from germline, CDR1 is SGHTS and CDR2 is YDEGEE. J was trimmed by 2 bases and V by 4 bases; bases with no gene match: 6. CDR3 length: 15 residues. CDR3 loop: CASSPGQGRNYGYTF. CDR3 DNA: TGTGCCAGCAGCCCTGGACAGGGGAGGAACTATGGCTACACCTTC.

This clone was detected only once. The J gene is TRBJ2-1, the V gene TRBV7-6; 10 nucleotides align to TRBD1. With V trimmed by 5 bases and J by 10 bases, 11 bases remained unmatched. CDR3 length equals 15 residues. Germline-derived CDR1 and CDR2 are SGHVS and FNYEAQ. This chain's CDR3 is CASSQGTGAKGEQFF. For the CDR3, the DNA is TGTGCCAGCAGCCAGGGGACAGGGGCTAAGGGGGAGCAGTTCTTC.

For this clone: One junction end disagrees with the germline gene, perhaps due to a read error. The gene calls are TRBV2 and TRBJ1-5; D unclear. The germline V gene has CDR1 SNHLY and CDR2 FYNNEI. The CDR3 is 15 residues long. The CDR3: CASSDTHSSDQPQHF. CDR3 coding DNA: TGTGCCAGCAGTGACACACACTCTAGCGATCAGCCCCAGCATTTT.

Here the CDR3 DNA reads TGTGCCAGCAGCTTAATCGGGACTAGCGGTCTCGATGAGCAGTTCTTC. Encoded protein: CASSLIGTSGLDEQFF. The chain links TRBV7-9 to TRBJ2-1; TRBD2 matches at 11 bases. The germline gives CDR1 SEHNR, CDR2 FQNEAQ (reference sequence). CDR3 size: 16 residues. With V trimmed by 2 bases and J by 8 bases, 8 bases remained unmatched.

This clone was counted only a few times. The genes are TRBV7-3 and TRBJ2-2; 10 bases are a match to TRBD1. Germline V gene sequence: CDR1 SGHTA, CDR2 FQGTGA. V shed 0 bases and J 7 bases; nucleotides not matched to a gene: 14. This CDR3 is 19 amino acids long. CDR3 in DNA: TGTGCCAGCAGCTTAACCGCCGGGACAGGGGTATTAGCGGGCGGGGAGCTGTTTTTT. Residues: CASSLTAGTGVLAGGELFF.

The gene calls are TRBV27 and TRBJ2-1; 12 bases line up with TRBD2. Germline-derived CDR1 and CDR2 are MNHEY and SMNVEV (reference sequence). This CDR3 comprises 16 residues. V gave up 2 bases and J gave up 4 bases; unmatched junction bases: 3. CDR3 bases: TGTGCCAGCAGTTTAGGCGGGACTAGCGGGTACAATGAGCAGTTCTTC. This sequence encodes CASSLGGTSGYNEQFF.

The V call is TRBV30, the J call TRBJ2-7; D not certain. The CDR3 has 13 amino acids. Per germline, CDR1 GTSNPN and CDR2 SVGIG (reference sequence). V was pared by 2 bases and J by 2 bases, with 10 bases between. The CDR3 loop reads CAWSSASPYEQYF. The CDR3 nucleotides are TGTGCCTGGAGTTCCGCAAGCCCCTACGAGCAGTACTTC.

V is TRBV29-1 and J is TRBJ2-1; possibly TRBD1 for D (6 bases). The germline gives CDR1 SQVTM, CDR2 ANQGSEA. Trimming pared 5 bases from V and 7 bases from J, leaving 15 bases between. The CDR3 runs 13 residues. CDR3 in DNA: TGCAGCGTTTCACAGGGTATAAGAAATGAGCAGTTCTTC. Its translation: CSVSQGIRNEQFF.

This CDR3 is CASGGSATYEQYF. The CDR3 nucleotides read TGTGCCAGCGGAGGGTCGGCTACCTACGAGCAGTACTTC. The chain couples TRBV27 to TRBJ2-7, with D possibly being TRBD2 (6 bases). Trimming pared 8 bases from V and 2 bases from J, leaving 13 bases between. The CDR3 contains 13 residues. CDR1 and CDR2 from the germline V gene are MNHEY and SMNVEV (reference sequence).